The T cell receptor (beta chain) under discussion was sequenced for a study of early T cells in non-severe SARS-CoV-2 infection. Germline V lookup: CDR1 SGDLS, CDR2 YYNGEE. The CDR3 is made up of 13 amino acids. Trimming took off 6 bases at V and 1 base at J, with 8 bases between the two ends. Individually, cDNA molecules had unique molecular identifiers attached to them. TCRdb re-called the 5' RACE reads with MiXCR, one entry per CDR3 protein. The table shows about 37,000 distinct CDR3 sequences, with roughly 5.9% occurring only once. This clonotype showed up many times. This chain connects TRBV9 to TRBJ1-3; no firm D call. Sample: whole blood. The receptor was derived from an adult who was a healthcare worker with PCR-confirmed SARS-CoV-2 infection or an uninfected control (not recorded which). CDR3 region: CASTPLSGNTIYF. The DNA of the CDR3 is TGTGCCAGCACCCCCCTATCTGGAAACACCATATATTTT.